This TCR beta chain appears in the sequencing data of a study of low-dose radiotherapy and immunotherapy resistance in tumors. Sample share makes this clonotype medium-sized (0.01 to 0.1%). TRAV- and TRBV-specific primers, spanning alpha and beta chains, primed first-strand cDNA. TCR amplification involved about 19 PCR cycles with a constant-region primer and V-primer adapter. Via MiXCR, TCRdb re-called the reads, giving one row per CDR3 protein. The repertoire consists of roughly 30,000 distinct CDR3 sequences, with about half occurring once and the leading ten covering approximately 6%. Indicated time point: after trial treatment. The sample's treatment: LDRT plus nivolumab, ipilimumab, low-dose cyclophosphamide and aspirin (RACIN trial). The patients who were eligible all carried advanced solid tumors that lacked tumor-infiltrating lymphocytes, meaning the tumors were TIL-negative. Trimming took off 2 bases at V and 5 bases at J, with 18 bases between the two ends. The germline V gene has CDR1 MNHNY and CDR2 SVGAGI (reference sequence). The CDR3 loop spans 16 amino acids.

The sample here was PBMCs, taken after low-dose radiotherapy plus immunotherapy. The chain carries TRBV6-6 and TRBJ1-1, with D possibly being TRBD1 (6 bases). The TCR sequence derives from a male donor with gallbladder cancer. The CDR3 nucleotides read TGTGCCAGCAGTTACGAGAGTGGGGGGCTAGGGACTGAAGCTTTCTTT. Encoded protein: CASSYESGGLGTEAFF.